This is a list of T cell receptor beta chains from one sample in a study of OX40 agonist ivuxolimab in advanced cancers. TCRdb keeps only in-frame clones here, not all; method: immunoSEQ multiplex PCR. The sample has 40,000 or so clones; around nine tenths are singletons. The material was CD4+ or CD8+ T cells sorted from blood, obtained in a trial of the OX40 agonist ivuxolimab. Receptors were obtained from an adult with an advanced solid tumor such as melanoma, head and neck, liver or kidney cancer. Each CDR3 is given with its conserved first and last residue. Each record gives: J gene, V gene, clone size, CDR3 protein. Clone size is given for some rows only: seen once, a few or many times, or a class if the clone is expanded.

j_call: TRBJ2-7
v_call: TRBV30
clone_size: NA
cdr3_aa: CAWSALTTLGTYEQYF

j_call: TRBJ2-2
v_call: TRBV21-1
clone_size: once
cdr3_aa: CASNAGLAGGPSIGELFF

j_call: TRBJ2-7
v_call: TRBV2
clone_size: once
cdr3_aa: CASRGQGDTYEQYF

j_call: TRBJ2-3
v_call: TRBV30
clone_size: NA
cdr3_aa: CAWTKSGRLTDTQYF

j_call: TRBJ1-2
v_call: TRBV28
clone_size: once
cdr3_aa: CASSADRPLLDFYGYTF

j_call: TRBJ2-6
v_call: TRBV19
clone_size: NA
cdr3_aa: CASNSGANVLTF

j_call: TRBJ1-5
v_call: TRBV5-5
clone_size: NA
cdr3_aa: CASSFGAAPNQPQHF

j_call: TRBJ1-2
v_call: TRBV7-7
clone_size: NA
cdr3_aa: CASSSPVGGYGYTF

j_call: TRBJ1-1
v_call: TRBV4-1
clone_size: few
cdr3_aa: CASSQDPVPNTEAFF

j_call: TRBJ2-7
v_call: TRBV29-1
clone_size: NA
cdr3_aa: CSVVGLAGGRRYEQYF

j_call: TRBJ2-5
v_call: TRBV9
clone_size: NA
cdr3_aa: CASSLFLLQGEETQYF

j_call: TRBJ2-7
v_call: TRBV4-2
clone_size: NA
cdr3_aa: CASSQHLGPSYEQYF

j_call: TRBJ2-7
v_call: TRBV18
clone_size: NA
cdr3_aa: CASSLSPTTYEQYF

j_call: TRBJ1-2
v_call: TRBV10-3
clone_size: NA
cdr3_aa: CAISQDRGQGYTF

j_call: TRBJ2-5
v_call: TRBV28
clone_size: once
cdr3_aa: CASSLRMVESDKETQYF

j_call: TRBJ1-6
v_call: TRBV5-4
clone_size: NA
cdr3_aa: CASSLRPGSYNSPLHF

j_call: TRBJ2-7
v_call: TRBV29-1
clone_size: NA
cdr3_aa: CSAGYPYEQYF

j_call: TRBJ1-2
v_call: TRBV9
clone_size: NA
cdr3_aa: CASNLGPGHDYGYTF

j_call: TRBJ1-1
v_call: TRBV6-5
clone_size: NA
cdr3_aa: CASSYAGNTEAFF

j_call: TRBJ2-6
v_call: TRBV27
clone_size: NA
cdr3_aa: CASSLVAGVSGANVLTF

j_call: TRBJ1-2
v_call: TRBV21-1
clone_size: NA
cdr3_aa: CASSKEPGLKIRNGYTF

j_call: TRBJ1-5
v_call: TRBV2
clone_size: NA
cdr3_aa: CASSEEALGPSNQPQHF

j_call: TRBJ2-7
v_call: TRBV27
clone_size: NA
cdr3_aa: CASGPGTRPYEQYF

j_call: TRBJ2-2
v_call: TRBV27
clone_size: NA
cdr3_aa: CATSAGGPGGELFF

j_call: TRBJ2-1
v_call: TRBV7-9
clone_size: NA
cdr3_aa: CASSGQIAGKSSYNEQFF

j_call: TRBJ1-1
v_call: TRBV4-1
clone_size: NA
cdr3_aa: CASSQEEVRAEAFF